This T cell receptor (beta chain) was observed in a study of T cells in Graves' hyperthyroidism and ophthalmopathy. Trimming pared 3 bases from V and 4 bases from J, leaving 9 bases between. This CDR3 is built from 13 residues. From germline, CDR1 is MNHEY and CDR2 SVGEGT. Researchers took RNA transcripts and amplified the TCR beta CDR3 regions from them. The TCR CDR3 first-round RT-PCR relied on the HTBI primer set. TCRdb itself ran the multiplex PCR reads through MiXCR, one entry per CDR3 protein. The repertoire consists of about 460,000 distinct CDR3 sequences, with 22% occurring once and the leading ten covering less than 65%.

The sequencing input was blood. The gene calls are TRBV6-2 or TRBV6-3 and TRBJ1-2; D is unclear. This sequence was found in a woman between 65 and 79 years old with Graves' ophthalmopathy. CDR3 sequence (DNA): TGTGCCAGCAGTTATTCGGGAGTCTATGGCTACACCTTC. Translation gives CASSYSGVYGYTF.